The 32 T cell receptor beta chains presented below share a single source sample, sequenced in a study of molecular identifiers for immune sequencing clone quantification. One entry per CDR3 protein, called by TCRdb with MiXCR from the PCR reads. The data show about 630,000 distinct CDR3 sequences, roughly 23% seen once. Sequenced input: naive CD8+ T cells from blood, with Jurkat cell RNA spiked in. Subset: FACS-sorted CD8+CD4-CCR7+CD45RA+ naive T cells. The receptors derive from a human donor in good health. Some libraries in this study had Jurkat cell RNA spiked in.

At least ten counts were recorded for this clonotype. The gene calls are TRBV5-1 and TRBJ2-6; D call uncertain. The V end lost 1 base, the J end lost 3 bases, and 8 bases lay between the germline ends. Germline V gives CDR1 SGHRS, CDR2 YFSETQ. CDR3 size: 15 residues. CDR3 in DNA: TGCGCCAGCAGCTTGTACGGAAGTGGGGCCAACGTCCTGACTTTC. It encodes CASSLYGSGANVLTF.

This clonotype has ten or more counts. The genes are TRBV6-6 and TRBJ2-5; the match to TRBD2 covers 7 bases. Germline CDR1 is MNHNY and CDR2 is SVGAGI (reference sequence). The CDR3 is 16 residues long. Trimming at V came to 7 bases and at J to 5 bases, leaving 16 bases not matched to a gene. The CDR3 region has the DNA TGTGCCAGCAATCCCTTTAGGGCGGGAGAGGGCGAGACCCAGTACTTC. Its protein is CASNPFRAGEGETQYF.

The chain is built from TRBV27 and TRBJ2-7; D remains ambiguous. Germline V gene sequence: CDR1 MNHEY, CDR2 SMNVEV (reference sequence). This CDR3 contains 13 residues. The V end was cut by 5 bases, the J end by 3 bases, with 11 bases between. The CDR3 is CASSLFLGYEQYF. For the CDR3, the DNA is TGTGCCAGCAGTCTCTTTTTGGGCTACGAGCAGTACTTC.

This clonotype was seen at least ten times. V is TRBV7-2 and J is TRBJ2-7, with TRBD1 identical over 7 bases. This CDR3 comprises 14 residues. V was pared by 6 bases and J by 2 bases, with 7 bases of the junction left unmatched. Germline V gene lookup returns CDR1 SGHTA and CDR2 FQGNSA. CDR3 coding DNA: TGTGCCAGCAGTTTTAGACAGGGCCCCTACGAGCAGTACTTC. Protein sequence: CASSFRQGPYEQYF.

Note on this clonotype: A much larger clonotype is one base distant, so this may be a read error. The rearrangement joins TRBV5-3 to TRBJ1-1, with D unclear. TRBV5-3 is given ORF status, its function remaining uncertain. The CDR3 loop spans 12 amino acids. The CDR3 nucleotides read TGTGCCAGCAGCTTGGAAGCCACTGAAGCTTTCTTT. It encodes CASSLEATEAFF.

CDR3 DNA: TGCGCCAGCAGCCAAGTAGGGGGCCGGCCCCAGCATTTT. This encodes CASSQVGGRPQHF. The chain joins TRBV4-1 to TRBJ1-5; TRBD1 matches at 7 bases. V shed 1 base and J 9 bases; nucleotides not matched to a gene: 3. Germline loops: CDR1 MGHRA, CDR2 YSYEKL. The CDR3 has 13 residues.

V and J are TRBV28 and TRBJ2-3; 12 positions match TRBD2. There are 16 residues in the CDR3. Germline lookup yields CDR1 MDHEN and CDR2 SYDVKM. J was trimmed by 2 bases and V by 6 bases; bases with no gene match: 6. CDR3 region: CASRSGLAGNTDTQYF. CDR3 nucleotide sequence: TGTGCCAGCAGATCCGGACTAGCGGGAAACACAGATACGCAGTATTTT.

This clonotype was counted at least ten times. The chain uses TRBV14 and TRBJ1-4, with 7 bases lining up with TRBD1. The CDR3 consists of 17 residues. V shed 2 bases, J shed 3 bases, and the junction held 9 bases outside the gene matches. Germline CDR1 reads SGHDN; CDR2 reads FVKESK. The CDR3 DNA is TGTGCCAGCAGCCAAAGAGAGGGGACAGCGTCTAATGAAAAACTGTTTTTT. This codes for CASSQREGTASNEKLFF.

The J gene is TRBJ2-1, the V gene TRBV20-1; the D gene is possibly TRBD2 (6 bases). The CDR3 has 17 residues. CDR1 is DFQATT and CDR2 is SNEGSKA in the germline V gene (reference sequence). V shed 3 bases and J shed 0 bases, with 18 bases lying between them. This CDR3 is CSAREFSGVSSYNEQFF. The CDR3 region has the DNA TGCAGTGCTAGGGAGTTTAGCGGAGTGAGCTCCTACAATGAGCAGTTCTTC.

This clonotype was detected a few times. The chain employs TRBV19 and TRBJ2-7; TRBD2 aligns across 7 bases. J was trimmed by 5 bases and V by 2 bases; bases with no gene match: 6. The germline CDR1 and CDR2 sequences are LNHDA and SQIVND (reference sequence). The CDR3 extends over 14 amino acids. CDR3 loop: CASSIYGGSHEQYF. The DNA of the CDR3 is TGTGCCAGTAGTATATATGGCGGGAGCCACGAGCAGTACTTC.

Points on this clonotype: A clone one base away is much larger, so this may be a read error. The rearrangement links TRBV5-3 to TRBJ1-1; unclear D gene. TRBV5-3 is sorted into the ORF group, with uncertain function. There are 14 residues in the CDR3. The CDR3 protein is CASSLWGGATETFF. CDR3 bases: TGTGCCAGCAGCTTGTGGGGTGGAGCGACTGAAACTTTCTTT.

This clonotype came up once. The CDR3 region has the DNA TGTGCCAGCAACTTTGATTGGACAGGGGATCGGCAAGAGACCCAGTACTTC. Translated, it gives CASNFDWTGDRQETQYF. The gene calls are TRBV11-2 and TRBJ2-5; 9 positions match TRBD1. The length of the CDR3 is 17 residues. Per germline, CDR1 SGHAT and CDR2 FQNNGV. Trimming at V came to 7 bases and at J to 2 bases, leaving 14 bases not matched to a gene.

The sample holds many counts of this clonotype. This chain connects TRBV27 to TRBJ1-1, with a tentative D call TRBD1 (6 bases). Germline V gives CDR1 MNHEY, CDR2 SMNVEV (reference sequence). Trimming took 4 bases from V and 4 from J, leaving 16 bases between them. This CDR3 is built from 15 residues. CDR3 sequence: CASSSEGGLGTEAFF. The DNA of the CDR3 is TGTGCCAGCAGTTCGGAGGGGGGGCTGGGCACTGAAGCTTTCTTT.

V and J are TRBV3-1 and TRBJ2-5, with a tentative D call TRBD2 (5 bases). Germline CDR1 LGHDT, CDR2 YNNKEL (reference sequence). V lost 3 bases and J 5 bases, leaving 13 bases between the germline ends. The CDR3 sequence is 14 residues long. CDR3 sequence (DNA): TGTGCCAGCAGCCAGGTTCTAGCTGGCGAGACCCAGTACTTC. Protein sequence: CASSQVLAGETQYF.

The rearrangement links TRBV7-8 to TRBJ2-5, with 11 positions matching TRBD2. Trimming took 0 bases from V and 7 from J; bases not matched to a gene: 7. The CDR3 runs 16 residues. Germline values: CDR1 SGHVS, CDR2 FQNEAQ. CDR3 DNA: TGTGCCAGCAGCTTAGCTCTACTAGCGGGGGATCGGACCCAGTACTTC. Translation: CASSLALLAGDRTQYF.

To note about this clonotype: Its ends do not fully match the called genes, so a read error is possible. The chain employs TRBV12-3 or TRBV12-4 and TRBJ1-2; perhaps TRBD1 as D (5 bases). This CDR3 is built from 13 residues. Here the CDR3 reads CASSLVGGTQKKF. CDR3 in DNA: TGTGCCAGCAGTTTAGTAGGCGGGACCCAAAAAAAATTC.

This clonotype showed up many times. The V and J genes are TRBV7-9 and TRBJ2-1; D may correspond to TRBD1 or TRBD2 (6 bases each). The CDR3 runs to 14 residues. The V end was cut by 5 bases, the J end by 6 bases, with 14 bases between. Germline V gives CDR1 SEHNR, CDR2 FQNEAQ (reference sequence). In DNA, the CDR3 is TGTGCCAGCAGCCTTTCAGGAGGGGGCAATGAGCAGTTCTTC. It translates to CASSLSGGGNEQFF.

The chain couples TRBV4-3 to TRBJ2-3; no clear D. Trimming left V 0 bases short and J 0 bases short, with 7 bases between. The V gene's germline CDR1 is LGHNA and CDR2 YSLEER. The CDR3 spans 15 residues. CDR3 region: CASSQDWASTDTQYF. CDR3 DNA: TGCGCCAGCAGCCAAGATTGGGCGAGCACAGATACGCAGTATTTT.

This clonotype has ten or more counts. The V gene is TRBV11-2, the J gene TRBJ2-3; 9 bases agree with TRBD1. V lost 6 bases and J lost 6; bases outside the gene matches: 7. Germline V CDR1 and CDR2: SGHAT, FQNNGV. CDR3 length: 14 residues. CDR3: CASSLWTGADTQYF. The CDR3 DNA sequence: TGTGCCAGCAGTCTTTGGACAGGGGCGGATACGCAGTATTTT.

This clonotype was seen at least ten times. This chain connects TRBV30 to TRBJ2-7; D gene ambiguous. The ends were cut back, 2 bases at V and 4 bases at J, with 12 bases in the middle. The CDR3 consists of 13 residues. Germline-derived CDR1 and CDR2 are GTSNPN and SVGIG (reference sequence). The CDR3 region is CAWSSGPGYEQYF. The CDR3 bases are TGTGCCTGGAGTTCCGGACCCGGATACGAGCAGTACTTC.

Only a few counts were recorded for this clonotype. CDR3: CSARTPGRYEQYF. In nucleotides, the CDR3 is TGCAGTGCTAGGACGCCCGGAAGATACGAGCAGTACTTC. The V and J genes are TRBV20-1 and TRBJ2-7; unclear D gene. V was shortened by 3 bases and J by 4 bases, with 13 bases between the two germline ends. Per the germline V gene, CDR1 is DFQATT and CDR2 is SNEGSKA (reference sequence). This CDR3 comprises 13 residues.

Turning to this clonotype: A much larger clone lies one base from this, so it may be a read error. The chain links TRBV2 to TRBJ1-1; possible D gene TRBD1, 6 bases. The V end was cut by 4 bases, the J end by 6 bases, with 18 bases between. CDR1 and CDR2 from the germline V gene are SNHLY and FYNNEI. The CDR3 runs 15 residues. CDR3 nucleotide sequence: TGTGCCAGCAGTGCCTCCGGGGCAGGGGTGGCTGAAGCTTTCTTT. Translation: CASSASGAGVAEAFF.

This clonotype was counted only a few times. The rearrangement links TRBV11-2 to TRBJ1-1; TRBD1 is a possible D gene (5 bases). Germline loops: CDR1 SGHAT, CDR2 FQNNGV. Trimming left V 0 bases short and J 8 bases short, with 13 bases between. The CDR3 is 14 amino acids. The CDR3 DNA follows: TGTGCCAGCAGCTTAGAGGGGACGGTTTGGGAAGCTTTCTTT. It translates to CASSLEGTVWEAFF.

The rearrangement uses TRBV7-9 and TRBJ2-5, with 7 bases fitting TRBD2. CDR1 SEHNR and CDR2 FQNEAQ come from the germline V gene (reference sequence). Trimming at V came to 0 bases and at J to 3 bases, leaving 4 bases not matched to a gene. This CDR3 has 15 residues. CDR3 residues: CASSLAGAGEETQYF. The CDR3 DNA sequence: TGTGCCAGCAGCTTAGCCGGGGCGGGGGAAGAGACCCAGTACTTC.

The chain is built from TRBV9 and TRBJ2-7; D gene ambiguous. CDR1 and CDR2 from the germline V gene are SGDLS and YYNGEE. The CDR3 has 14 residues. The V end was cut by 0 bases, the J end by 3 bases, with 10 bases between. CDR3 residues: CASSVGPALYEQYF. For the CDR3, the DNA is TGTGCCAGCAGCGTAGGGCCCGCGCTCTACGAGCAGTACTTC. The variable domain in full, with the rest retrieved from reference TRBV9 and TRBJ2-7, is DSGVTQTPKHLITATGQRVTLRCSPRSGDLSVYWYQQSLDQGLQFLIQYYNGEERAKGNILERFSAQQFPDLHSELNLSSLELGDSALYFCASSVGPALYEQYFGPGTRLTVT.

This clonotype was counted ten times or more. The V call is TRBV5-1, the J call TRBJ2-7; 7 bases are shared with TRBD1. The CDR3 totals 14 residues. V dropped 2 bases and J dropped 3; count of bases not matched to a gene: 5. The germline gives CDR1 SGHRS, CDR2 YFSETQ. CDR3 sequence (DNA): TGCGCCAGCAGCTTTGAAGCAGGGGGCTACGAGCAGTACTTC. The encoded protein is CASSFEAGGYEQYF.

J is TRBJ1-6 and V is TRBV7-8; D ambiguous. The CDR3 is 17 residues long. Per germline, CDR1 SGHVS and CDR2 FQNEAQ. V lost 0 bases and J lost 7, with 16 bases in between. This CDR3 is CASSLALGREENSPLHF. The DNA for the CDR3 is TGTGCCAGCAGCTTAGCCCTAGGGAGGGAGGAAAATTCACCCCTCCACTTT.

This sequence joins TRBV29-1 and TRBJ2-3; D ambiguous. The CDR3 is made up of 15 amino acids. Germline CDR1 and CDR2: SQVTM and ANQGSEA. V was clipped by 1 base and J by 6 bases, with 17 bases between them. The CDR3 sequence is CSVEVDLGRWDTQYF. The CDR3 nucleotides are TGCAGCGTTGAAGTGGATCTAGGGCGTTGGGATACGCAGTATTTT.

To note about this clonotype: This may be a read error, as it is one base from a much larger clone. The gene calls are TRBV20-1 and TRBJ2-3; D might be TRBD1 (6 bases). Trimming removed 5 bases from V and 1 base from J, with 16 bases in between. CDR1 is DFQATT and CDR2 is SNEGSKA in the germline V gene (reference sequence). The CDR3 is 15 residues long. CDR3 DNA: TGCAGTGCTCAGGGGCGAGATCTGCGCACAGATACGCAGTATTTT. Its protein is CSAQGRDLRTDTQYF.

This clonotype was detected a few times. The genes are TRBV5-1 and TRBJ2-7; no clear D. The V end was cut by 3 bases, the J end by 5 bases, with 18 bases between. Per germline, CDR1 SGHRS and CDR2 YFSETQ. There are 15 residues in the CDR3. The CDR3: CASSYIPGSPDEQYF. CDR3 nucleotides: TGCGCCAGCAGCTACATCCCAGGCTCCCCTGACGAGCAGTACTTC.

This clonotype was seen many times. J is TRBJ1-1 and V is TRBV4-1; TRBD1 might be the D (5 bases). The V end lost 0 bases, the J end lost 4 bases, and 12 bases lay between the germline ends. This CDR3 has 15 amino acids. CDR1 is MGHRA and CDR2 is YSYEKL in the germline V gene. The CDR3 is CASSQDLVGGTEAFF. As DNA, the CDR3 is TGCGCCAGCAGCCAAGATCTTGTCGGGGGCACTGAAGCTTTCTTT.

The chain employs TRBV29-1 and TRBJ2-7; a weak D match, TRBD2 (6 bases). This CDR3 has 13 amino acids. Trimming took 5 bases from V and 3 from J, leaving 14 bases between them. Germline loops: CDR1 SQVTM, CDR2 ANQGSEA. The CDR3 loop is CSVYTGERYEQYF. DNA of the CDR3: TGCAGCGTTTACACGGGGGAGCGCTACGAGCAGTACTTC.